This T cell receptor (beta chain) was captured in a study of blood T cell repertoires in COVID-19. At the level of the study: Acute-phase and convalescent COVID-19 samples originated in the United States, Italy and Spain. PBMCs, B-cell-depleted T cells, or T cells provided the cDNA or gDNA that made up the material.

TCRdb's copy holds only in-frame clones and misses some; the assay was immunoSEQ multiplex PCR. The data hold around 160,000 clones, with around 84% observed a single time. This CDR3 region has 16 residues. Germline assignment: CDR1 LGHNT and CDR2 FRNRAP. V shed 1 base and J 2 bases; nucleotides not matched to a gene: 3. Source material: peripheral blood. This TCR was sampled from a woman of 80 years or more with acute or convalescent COVID-19. The gene calls are TRBV12-5 and TRBJ2-1; 9 nucleotides align to TRBD2. The CDR3 protein is CASGLALAGTYNEQFF. In DNA, the CDR3 is TGTGCTAGTGGTTTGGCCCTAGCGGGGACCTACAATGAGCAGTTCTTC.